Presented here are 8 T cell receptor beta chains from one specimen sequenced in a study of T cell repertoires in cytomegalovirus infection. Via MiXCR, TCRdb re-called the reads, giving one row per CDR3 protein. The repertoire holds hundreds of thousands of distinct CDR3 sequences, 30% to 40% seen once, with 11% to 15% in the top ten. Antigens of these TCRs are unknown. The source was cultured CD8+ T cells from PBMCs, collected from culture after CMV antigen stimulation. Receptors originate from a human donor in good health (CMV status not recorded). Some clones in this sample may be carry-over from other donors' samples.

This clonotype was detected a few times. The chain uses TRBV12-5 and TRBJ2-2; no reliable D call. Per germline, CDR1 LGHNT and CDR2 FRNRAP. Trimming left V 1 base short and J 5 bases short, with 5 bases between. The CDR3 consists of 13 residues. The CDR3 protein is CASGLDPTGELFF. DNA for the CDR3: TGTGCTAGTGGTTTGGACCCAACCGGGGAGCTGTTTTTT.

The chain carries TRBV7-6 and TRBJ2-5; 7 bases are shared with TRBD1. This CDR3 is built from 14 residues. Per germline, CDR1 SGHVS and CDR2 FNYEAQ. With 6 bases clipped from V and 4 bases from J, the junction kept 8 bases outside the gene matches. In nucleotides, the CDR3 is TGTGCCAGCAGAGCCGGACAGGCTCCAGAGACCCAGTACTTC. Protein product: CASRAGQAPETQYF.

The chain employs TRBV4-1 and TRBJ1-1, with 9 bases lining up with TRBD1. There are 16 residues in the CDR3. J was trimmed by 10 bases and V by 0 bases; bases with no gene match: 12. CDR1 is MGHRA and CDR2 is YSYEKL in the germline V gene. Written as DNA, the CDR3 is TGCGCCAGCAGCCAAGAGGTAGGACAGGGGAACGGTGCAGCTTTCTTT. This translates into CASSQEVGQGNGAAFF.

The chain uses TRBV6-6 and TRBJ2-1, with 8 bases aligning to TRBD2. Germline V lookup: CDR1 MNHNY, CDR2 SVGAGI (reference sequence). V gave up 7 bases and J gave up 5 bases; unmatched junction bases: 10. This CDR3 is built from 15 residues. CDR3 in DNA: TGTGCCAGCACCGGGGGGCGGGGGGAAAACAATGAGCAGTTCTTC. Amino acid sequence: CASTGGRGENNEQFF.

The chain combines TRBV7-9 with TRBJ1-5; D call uncertain. The length of the CDR3 is 12 residues. CDR1 is SEHNR and CDR2 is FQNEAQ in the germline V gene (reference sequence). V lost 7 bases, J lost 6 bases, and 10 bases lay in between. The CDR3 bases are TGTGCCAGCATGAAGGATCTTCAGCCCCAGCATTTT. Encoded protein: CASMKDLQPQHF.

This clonotype has a count of ten or more. The J gene is TRBJ1-2, the V gene TRBV14; D unclear. There are 14 residues in the CDR3. V lost 1 base, J lost 4 bases, and 10 bases lay in between. Germline-derived CDR1 and CDR2 are SGHDN and FVKESK. The CDR3 loop is CASSQGPASYGYTF. The CDR3 region has the DNA TGTGCCAGCAGCCAAGGGCCCGCGAGCTATGGCTACACCTTC.

This clonotype occurred a few times. The V call is TRBV5-6, the J call TRBJ2-3; 7 bases match TRBD2. The V segment lost 4 bases and the J segment 3 bases; nucleotides outside the gene matches: 11. Germline V CDR1 and CDR2: SGHDT, YYEEEE. There are 16 residues in the CDR3. This CDR3 reads CASSQRLAAGTDTQYF. CDR3 in DNA: TGTGCCAGCAGCCAACGCCTAGCGGCTGGAACAGATACGCAGTATTTT.

The CDR3 loop is CASSLPKARLAEETQYF. The CDR3 DNA reads as TGTGCCAGCAGCTTACCGAAGGCGCGACTAGCGGAAGAGACCCAGTACTTC. The chain combines TRBV3-1 with TRBJ2-5; 9 bases match TRBD2. Germline loops: CDR1 LGHDT, CDR2 YNNKEL (reference sequence). J was trimmed by 3 bases and V by 5 bases; bases with no gene match: 13. This CDR3 has 17 residues.